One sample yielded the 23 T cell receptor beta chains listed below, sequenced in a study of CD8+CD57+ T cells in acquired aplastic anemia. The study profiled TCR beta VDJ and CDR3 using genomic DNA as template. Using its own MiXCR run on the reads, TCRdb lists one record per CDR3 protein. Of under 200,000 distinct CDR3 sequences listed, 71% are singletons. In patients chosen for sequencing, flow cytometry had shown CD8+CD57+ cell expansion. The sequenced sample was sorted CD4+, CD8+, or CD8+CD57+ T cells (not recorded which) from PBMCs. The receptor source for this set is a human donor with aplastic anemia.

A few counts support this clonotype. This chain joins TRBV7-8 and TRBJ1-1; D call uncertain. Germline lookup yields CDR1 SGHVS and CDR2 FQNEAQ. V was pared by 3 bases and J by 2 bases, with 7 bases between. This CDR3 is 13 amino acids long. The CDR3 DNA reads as TGTGCCAGCAGCTTGACCGCTAACACTGAAGCTTTCTTT. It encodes CASSLTANTEAFF.

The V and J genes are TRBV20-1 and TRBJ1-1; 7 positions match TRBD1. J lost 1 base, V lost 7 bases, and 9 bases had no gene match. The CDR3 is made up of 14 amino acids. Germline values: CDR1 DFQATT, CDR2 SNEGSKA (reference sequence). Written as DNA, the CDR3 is TGCAGTGTCGGACAGGCGTGGGGGAACACTGAAGCTTTCTTT. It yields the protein CSVGQAWGNTEAFF.

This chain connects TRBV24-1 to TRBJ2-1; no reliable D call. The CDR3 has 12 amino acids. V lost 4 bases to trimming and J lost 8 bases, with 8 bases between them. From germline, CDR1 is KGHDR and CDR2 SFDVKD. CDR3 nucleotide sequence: TGTGCCACCAGTGACTGGGCGGATGAGCAGTTCTTC. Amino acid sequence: CATSDWADEQFF.

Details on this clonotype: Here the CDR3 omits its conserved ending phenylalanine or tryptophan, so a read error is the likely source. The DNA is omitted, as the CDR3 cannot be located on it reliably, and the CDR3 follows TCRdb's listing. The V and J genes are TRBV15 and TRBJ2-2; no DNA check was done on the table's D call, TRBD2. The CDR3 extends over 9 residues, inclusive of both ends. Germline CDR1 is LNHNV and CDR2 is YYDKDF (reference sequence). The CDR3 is CATSRDRGL.

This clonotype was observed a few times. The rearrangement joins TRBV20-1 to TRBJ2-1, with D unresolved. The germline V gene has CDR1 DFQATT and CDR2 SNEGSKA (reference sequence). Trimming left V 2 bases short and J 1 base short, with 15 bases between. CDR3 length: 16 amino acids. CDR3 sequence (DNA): TGCAGTGCTAGAAGCAGTACGAGGCAGTCCTACAATGAGCAGTTCTTC. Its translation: CSARSSTRQSYNEQFF.

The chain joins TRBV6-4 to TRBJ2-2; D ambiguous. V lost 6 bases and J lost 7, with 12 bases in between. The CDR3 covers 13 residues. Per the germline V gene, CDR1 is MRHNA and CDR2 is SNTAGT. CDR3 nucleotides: TGTGCCAGCAGCCAAGAGTCTTACGGGGAGCTGTTTTTT. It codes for CASSQESYGELFF.

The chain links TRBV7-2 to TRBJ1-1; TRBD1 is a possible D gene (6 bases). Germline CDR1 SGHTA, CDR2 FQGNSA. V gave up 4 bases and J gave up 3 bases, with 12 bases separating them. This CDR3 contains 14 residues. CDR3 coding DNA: TGTGCCAGCAGCTCCCGACAGGTGGACACTGAAGCTTTCTTT. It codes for CASSSRQVDTEAFF.

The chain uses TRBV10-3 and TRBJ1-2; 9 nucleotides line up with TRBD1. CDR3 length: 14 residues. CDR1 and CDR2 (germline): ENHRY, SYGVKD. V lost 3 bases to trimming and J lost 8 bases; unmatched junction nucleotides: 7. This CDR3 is CAISETGTGSGYTF. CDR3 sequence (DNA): TGTGCCATCAGTGAAACCGGGACAGGGTCCGGCTACACCTTC.

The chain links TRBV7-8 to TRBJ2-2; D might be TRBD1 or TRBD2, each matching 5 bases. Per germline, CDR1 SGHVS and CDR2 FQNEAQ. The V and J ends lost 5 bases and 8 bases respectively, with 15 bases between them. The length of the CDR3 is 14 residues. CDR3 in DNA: TGTGCCAGCAGCCGGGACCACGGTGGAGGGGAGCTGTTTTTT. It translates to CASSRDHGGGELFF. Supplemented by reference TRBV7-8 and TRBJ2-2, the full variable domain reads GAGVSQSPRYKVAKRGQDVALRCDPISGHVSLFWYQQALGQGPEFLTYFQNEAQLDKSGLPSDRFFAERPEGSVSTLKIQRTQQEDSAVYLCASSRDHGGGELFFGEGSRLTVL.

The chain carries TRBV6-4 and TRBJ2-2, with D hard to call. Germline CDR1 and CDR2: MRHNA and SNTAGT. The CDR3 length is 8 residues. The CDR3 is CATGELFF. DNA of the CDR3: TGTGCGACCGGGGAGCTGTTTTTT.

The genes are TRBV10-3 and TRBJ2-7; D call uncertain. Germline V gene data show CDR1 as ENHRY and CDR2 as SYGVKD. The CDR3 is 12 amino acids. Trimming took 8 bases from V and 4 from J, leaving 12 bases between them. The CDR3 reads CAIGSLLYEQYF. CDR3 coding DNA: TGTGCCATCGGCAGCCTTCTTTACGAGCAGTACTTC.

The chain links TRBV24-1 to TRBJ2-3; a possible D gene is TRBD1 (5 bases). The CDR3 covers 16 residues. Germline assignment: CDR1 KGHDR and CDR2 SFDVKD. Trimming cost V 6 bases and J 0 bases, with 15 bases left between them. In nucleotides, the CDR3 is TGTGCCACCAGTCTCGCCAGGACAACTAGCACAGATACGCAGTATTTT. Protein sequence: CATSLARTTSTDTQYF.

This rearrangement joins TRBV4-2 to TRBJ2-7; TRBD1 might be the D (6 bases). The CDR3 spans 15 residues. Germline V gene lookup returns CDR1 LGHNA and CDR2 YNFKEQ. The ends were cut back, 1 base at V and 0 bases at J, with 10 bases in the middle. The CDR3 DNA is TGTGCCAGCAGCCAAGGGACAGCTCACTCCTACGAGCAGTACTTC. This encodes CASSQGTAHSYEQYF.

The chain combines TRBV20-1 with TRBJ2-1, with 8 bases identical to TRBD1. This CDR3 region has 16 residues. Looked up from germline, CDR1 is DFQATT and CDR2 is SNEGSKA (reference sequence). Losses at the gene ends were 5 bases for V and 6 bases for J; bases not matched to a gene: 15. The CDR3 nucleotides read TGCAGTGCTCGCCTTTTACAGGGGGGTGACCGCAATGAGCAGTTCTTC. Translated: CSARLLQGGDRNEQFF.

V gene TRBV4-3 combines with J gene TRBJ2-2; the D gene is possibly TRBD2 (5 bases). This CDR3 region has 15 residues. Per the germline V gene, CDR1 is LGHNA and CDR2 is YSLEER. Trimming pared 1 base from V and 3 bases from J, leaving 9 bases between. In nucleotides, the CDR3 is TGCGCCAGCAGCCAAGGAACTAGTTACACCGGGGAGCTGTTTTTT. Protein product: CASSQGTSYTGELFF.

The CDR3: CASSLRLTGLDEQFF. CDR3 in DNA: TGTGCCAGCAGCTTAAGGCTGACGGGTCTGGATGAGCAGTTCTTC. The V and J genes are TRBV7-9 and TRBJ2-1; D unclear. Germline assignment: CDR1 SEHNR and CDR2 FQNEAQ (reference sequence). Between the trimmed V and J ends, which lost 2 bases and 8 bases, there was a span of 16 bases. CDR3 length: 15 residues. The complete variable domain, with remaining parts taken from reference TRBV7-9 and TRBJ2-1, reads DTGVSQNPRHKITKRGQNVTFRCDPISEHNRLYWYRQTLGQGPEFLTYFQNEAQLEKSRLLSDRFSAERPKGSFSTLEIQRTEQGDSAMYLCASSLRLTGLDEQFFGPGTRLTVL.

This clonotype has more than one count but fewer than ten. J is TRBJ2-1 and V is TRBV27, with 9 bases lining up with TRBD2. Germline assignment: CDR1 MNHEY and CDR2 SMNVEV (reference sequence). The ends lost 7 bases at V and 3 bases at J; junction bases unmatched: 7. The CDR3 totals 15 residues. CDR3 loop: CASNHGTSNYNEQFF. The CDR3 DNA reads TGTGCCAGCAACCACGGGACTAGCAACTACAATGAGCAGTTCTTC.

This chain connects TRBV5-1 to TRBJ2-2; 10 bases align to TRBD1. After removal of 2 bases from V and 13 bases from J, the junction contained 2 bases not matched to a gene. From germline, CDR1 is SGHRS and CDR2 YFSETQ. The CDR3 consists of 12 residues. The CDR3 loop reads CASSFDRGLLFF. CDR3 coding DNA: TGCGCCAGCAGCTTCGACAGGGGGCTGCTGTTTTTT.

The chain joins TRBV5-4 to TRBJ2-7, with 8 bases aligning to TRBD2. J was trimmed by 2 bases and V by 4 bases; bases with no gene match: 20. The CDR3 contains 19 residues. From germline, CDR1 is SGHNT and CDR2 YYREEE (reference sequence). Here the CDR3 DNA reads TGTGCCAGCAGCGCCTCCCTTTCCTTCGGCGGGGGGTCGACCTACGAGCAGTACTTC. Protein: CASSASLSFGGGSTYEQYF.

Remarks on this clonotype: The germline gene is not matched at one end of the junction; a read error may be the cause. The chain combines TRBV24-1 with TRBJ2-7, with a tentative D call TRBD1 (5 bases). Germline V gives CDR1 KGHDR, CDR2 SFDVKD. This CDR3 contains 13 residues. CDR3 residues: CATSDRRQSEKYF. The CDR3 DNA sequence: TGTGCCACCAGTGACCGCCGACAGAGCGAGAAGTACTTC.

In DNA, the CDR3 is TGCAGTGCTACGGGACAGGGAAAGTCATCACCCCTCCACTTT. Amino acids: CSATGQGKSSPLHF. The chain employs TRBV20-1 and TRBJ1-6; 9 bases match TRBD1. The germline V gene encodes CDR1 DFQATT and CDR2 SNEGSKA (reference sequence). The ends lost 4 bases at V and 10 bases at J; junction bases unmatched: 8. The CDR3 spans 14 residues.

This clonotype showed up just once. The DNA for the CDR3 is TGTGCCAGCAGCCGAGGTAGTGCAGAGACCCAGTACTTC. Translated: CASSRGSAETQYF. The V and J genes are TRBV7-2 and TRBJ2-5; no clear D gene. CDR3 length: 13 amino acids. In germline, CDR1 is SGHTA, CDR2 FQGNSA. Trimming cost V 5 bases and J 4 bases, with 11 bases left between them.

The CDR3 nucleotides are TGTGCCATCAGTGACGGTTGGATTGAGGGCTACGAGCAGTACTTC. It encodes CAISDGWIEGYEQYF. The chain couples TRBV10-3 to TRBJ2-7; D perhaps matches TRBD2 (5 bases). V was clipped by 3 bases and J by 3 bases, with 15 bases between them. There are 15 residues in the CDR3. Germline CDR1 ENHRY, CDR2 SYGVKD.